These 10 T cell receptor beta chains were sequenced from one sample in a study of vaccination and CD4 T cells after COVID-19. Their antigen targets remain unknown. With the Oncomine TCR Beta short-read assay, DNA from cultured CD4+ T cells was sequenced. TCRdb itself ran the PCR reads through MiXCR, one entry per CDR3 protein. The sample lists roughly 20,000 distinct CDR3 sequences; 67% were seen once. Treatment indicated: approximately 9-day PBMC culture with coronavirus spike peptide pools or control peptides (ViraFEST assay). Material for sequencing was CD4+ T cells from blood, cultured in vitro. Receptors originate from a human donor who had recovered from COVID-19.

This clonotype was observed a handful of times. V is TRBV18 and J is TRBJ1-5; TRBD1 might be the D (5 bases). V was cut by 1 base and J by 0 bases, with 13 bases left in between. Per the germline V gene, CDR1 is KGHSH and CDR2 is LQKENI. The CDR3 has 17 residues. In DNA form, the CDR3 reads TGTGCCAGCTCACCACAGGAAGGGGTCCATAGCAATCAGCCCCAGCATTTT. Amino acid sequence: CASSPQEGVHSNQPQHF.

The genes are TRBV7-2 and TRBJ1-3; the D is unclear. Germline CDR1 SGHTA, CDR2 FQGNSA. This CDR3 has 12 amino acids. Trimming took 6 bases from V and 1 from J, leaving 4 bases between them. The CDR3 coding sequence is TGTGCCAGCAGTCCGTCTGGAAACACCATATATTTT. This translates into CASSPSGNTIYF. Full variable domain (outside the CDR3, taken from reference TRBV7-2 and TRBJ1-3): GAGVSQSPSNKVTEKGKDVELRCDPISGHTALYWYRQSLGQGLEFLIYFQGNSAPDKSGLPSDRFSAERTGGSVSTLTIQRTQQEDSAVYLCASSPSGNTIYFGEGSWLTVV.

This clonotype showed up just once. The chain joins TRBV6-1 to TRBJ2-2, with TRBD2 matching 10 bases. CDR1 MNHNS and CDR2 SASEGT come from the germline V gene. J was trimmed by 7 bases and V by 6 bases; bases with no gene match: 11. The CDR3 loop spans 16 amino acids. The CDR3 region is CASSRGLAPGGGELFF. The CDR3 nucleotides are TGTGCCAGCAGCCGGGGACTAGCGCCGGGCGGCGGGGAGCTGTTTTTT.

The rearrangement uses TRBV11-2 and TRBJ2-3; no reliable D call. V was pared by 0 bases and J by 1 base, with 11 bases between. CDR1 SGHAT and CDR2 FQNNGV come from the germline V gene. This CDR3 contains 16 residues. The CDR3 sequence: CASSLDGQARTDTQYF. CDR3 nucleotides: TGTGCCAGCAGCTTAGATGGGCAAGCCCGCACAGATACGCAGTATTTT. Full variable domain (missing parts from reference TRBV11-2 and TRBJ2-3): EAGVAQSPRYKIIEKRQSVAFWCNPISGHATLYWYQQILGQGPKLLIQFQNNGVVDDSQLPKDRFSAERLKGVDSTLKIQPAKLEDSAVYLCASSLDGQARTDTQYFGPGTRLTVL.

This chain uses TRBV24-1 with TRBJ1-2, with 9 bases aligning to TRBD1. This CDR3 is 13 amino acids long. In germline, CDR1 is KGHDR, CDR2 SFDVKD. Trimming removed 7 bases from V and 8 bases from J; junction bases left unmatched: 7. The CDR3 region has the DNA TGTGCCACCAGATCGGGACAGGGCAAGGGCTACACCTTC. As protein: CATRSGQGKGYTF.

The chain couples TRBV2 to TRBJ2-5, with 7 bases lining up with TRBD2. V lost 4 bases, J lost 6 bases, and 8 bases stayed unmatched. The CDR3 sequence is 14 residues long. CDR1 and CDR2 (germline): SNHLY, FYNNEI. The CDR3 region has the DNA TGTGCCAGCAGTGGTGGGAGGGGAGGGAAGACCCAGTACTTC. As protein: CASSGGRGGKTQYF. The whole variable domain, filled in from reference TRBV2 and TRBJ2-5, reads EPEVTQTPSHQVTQMGQEVILRCVPISNHLYFYWYRQILGQKVEFLVSFYNNEISEKSEIFDDQFSVERPDGSNFTLKIRSTKLEDSAMYFCASSGGRGGKTQYFGPGTRLLVL.

The V gene is TRBV27, the J gene TRBJ1-6; D possibly corresponds to TRBD1 (5 bases). With 4 bases removed from V and 4 bases from J, the gap between germline ends came to 17 bases. Germline CDR1 reads MNHEY; CDR2 reads SMNVEV (reference sequence). The CDR3 extends over 17 amino acids. The CDR3 bases are TGTGCCAGCAGTTCACCGGGACGGAAGACTTATAATTCACCCCTCCACTTT. Its protein is CASSSPGRKTYNSPLHF.

The chain has TRBV29-1 and TRBJ2-5; D may correspond to TRBD1 or TRBD2 (5 bases each). The CDR3 has 12 residues. Germline assignment: CDR1 SQVTM and CDR2 ANQGSEA. V shed 7 bases and J shed 5 bases, with 14 bases lying between them. The CDR3 loop is CSAGDPGETQYF. Here the CDR3 DNA reads TGCAGCGCCGGGGACCCGGGGGAGACCCAGTACTTC.

This clonotype was observed a single time. V and J are TRBV7-9 and TRBJ1-2; D call uncertain. Deletions cut 3 bases from V and 8 bases from J, with 13 bases between. Germline CDR1 and CDR2: SEHNR and FQNEAQ (reference sequence). This CDR3 is built from 13 residues. The CDR3 DNA follows: TGTGCCAGCAGCTTCCCTACATCGGTCGGCTACACCTTC. Translating gives CASSFPTSVGYTF. The complete variable domain, with remaining parts taken from reference TRBV7-9 and TRBJ1-2, reads DTGVSQNPRHKITKRGQNVTFRCDPISEHNRLYWYRQTLGQGPEFLTYFQNEAQLEKSRLLSDRFSAERPKGSFSTLEIQRTEQGDSAMYLCASSFPTSVGYTFGSGTRLTVV.

This sequence joins TRBV28 and TRBJ2-5; 11 nucleotides agree with TRBD2. J gave up 4 bases and V 3 bases, and 4 bases lay outside the gene matches. CDR1 MDHEN and CDR2 SYDVKM come from the germline V gene. The CDR3 sequence is 15 residues long. The CDR3 sequence: CASSLGGTSGETQYF. For the CDR3, the DNA is TGTGCCAGCAGTTTGGGAGGGACTAGCGGAGAGACCCAGTACTTC.